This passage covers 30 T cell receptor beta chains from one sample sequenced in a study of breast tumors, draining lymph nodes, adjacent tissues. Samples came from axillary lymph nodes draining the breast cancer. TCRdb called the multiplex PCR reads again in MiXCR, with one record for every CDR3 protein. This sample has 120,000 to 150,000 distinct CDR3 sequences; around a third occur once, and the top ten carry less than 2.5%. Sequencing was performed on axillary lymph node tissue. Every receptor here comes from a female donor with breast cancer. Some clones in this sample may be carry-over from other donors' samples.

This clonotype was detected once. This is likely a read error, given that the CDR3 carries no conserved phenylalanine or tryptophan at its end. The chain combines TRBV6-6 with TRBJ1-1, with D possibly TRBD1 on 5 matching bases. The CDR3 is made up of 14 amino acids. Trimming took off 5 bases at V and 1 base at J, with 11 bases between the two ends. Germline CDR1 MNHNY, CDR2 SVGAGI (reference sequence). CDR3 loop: CASSRGRPNTEAFV. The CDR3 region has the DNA TGTGCCAGCAGTCGGGGACGGCCGAACACTGAAGCTTTCGTT.

The CDR3 protein is CSARDGTSGVETQYF. CDR3 coding DNA: TGCAGTGCTAGAGATGGGACTAGCGGGGTAGAGACCCAGTACTTC. The V gene is TRBV29-1, the J gene TRBJ2-5; 13 positions agree with TRBD2. The CDR3 has 15 amino acids. Germline V gene lookup returns CDR1 SQVTM and CDR2 ANQGSEA.

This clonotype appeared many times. For the CDR3, the DNA is TGCGCCAGCAGCCCTCCGCGTAGCTCAACCGATACGCAGTATTTT. It encodes CASSPPRSSTDTQYF. This sequence joins TRBV5-1 and TRBJ2-3; the D is unclear. V lost 4 bases to trimming and J lost 6 bases, with 18 bases between them. The CDR3 spans 15 residues. CDR1 and CDR2 (germline): SGHRS, YFSETQ. The full variable domain, in which reference TRBV5-1 and TRBJ2-3 provide the parts outside the CDR3, is KAGVTQTPRYLIKTRGQQVTLSCSPISGHRSVSWYQQTPGQGLQFLFEYFSETQRNKGNFPGRFSGRQFSNSRSEMNVSTLELGDSALYLCASSPPRSSTDTQYFGPGTRLTVL.

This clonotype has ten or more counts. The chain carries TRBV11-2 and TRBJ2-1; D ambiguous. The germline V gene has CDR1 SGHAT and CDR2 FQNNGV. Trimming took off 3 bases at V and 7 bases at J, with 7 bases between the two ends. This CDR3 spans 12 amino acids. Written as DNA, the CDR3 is TGTGCCAGCAGCTTTATCACTAATGAGCAGTTCTTC. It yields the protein CASSFITNEQFF.

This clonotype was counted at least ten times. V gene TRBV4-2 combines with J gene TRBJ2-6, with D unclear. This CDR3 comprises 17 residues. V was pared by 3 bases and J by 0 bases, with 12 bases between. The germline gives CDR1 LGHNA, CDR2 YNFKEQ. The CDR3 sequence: CASSQATTASGANVLTF. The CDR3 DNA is TGTGCCAGCAGCCAGGCTACCACAGCCTCTGGGGCCAACGTCCTGACTTTC.

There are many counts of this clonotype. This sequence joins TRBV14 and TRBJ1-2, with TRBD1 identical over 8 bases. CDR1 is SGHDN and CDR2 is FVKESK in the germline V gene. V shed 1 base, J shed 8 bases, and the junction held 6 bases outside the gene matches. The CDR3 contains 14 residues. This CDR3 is CASSQGQGAQGYTF. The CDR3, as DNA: TGTGCCAGCAGCCAAGGGCAGGGGGCGCAGGGCTACACCTTC.

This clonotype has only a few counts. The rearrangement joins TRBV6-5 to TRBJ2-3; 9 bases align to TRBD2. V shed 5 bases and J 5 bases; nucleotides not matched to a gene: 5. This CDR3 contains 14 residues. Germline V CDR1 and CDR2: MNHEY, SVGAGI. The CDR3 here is CASSLAGGEDTQYF. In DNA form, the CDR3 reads TGTGCCAGCAGTCTCGCGGGGGGGGAAGATACGCAGTATTTT.

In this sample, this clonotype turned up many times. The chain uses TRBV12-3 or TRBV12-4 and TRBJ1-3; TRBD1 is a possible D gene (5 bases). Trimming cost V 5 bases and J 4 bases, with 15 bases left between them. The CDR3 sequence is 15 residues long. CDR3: CASSPKGAHGNTIYF. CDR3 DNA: TGTGCCAGCAGTCCCAAAGGGGCTCACGGAAACACCATATATTTT.

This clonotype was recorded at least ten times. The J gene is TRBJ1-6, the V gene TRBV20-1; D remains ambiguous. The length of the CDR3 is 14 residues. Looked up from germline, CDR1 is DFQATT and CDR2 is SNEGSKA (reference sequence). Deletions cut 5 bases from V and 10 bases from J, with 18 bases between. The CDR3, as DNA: TGCAGTGCTGGGCATGGGTCCCTCGGGTCACCCCTCCACTTT. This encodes CSAGHGSLGSPLHF.

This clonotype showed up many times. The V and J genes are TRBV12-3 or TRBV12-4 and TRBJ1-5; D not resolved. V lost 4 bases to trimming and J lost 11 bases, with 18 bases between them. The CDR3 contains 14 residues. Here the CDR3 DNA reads TGTGCCAGCAGTTCGCGAAATGAACATCGGGCCCAGCATTTT. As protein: CASSSRNEHRAQHF.

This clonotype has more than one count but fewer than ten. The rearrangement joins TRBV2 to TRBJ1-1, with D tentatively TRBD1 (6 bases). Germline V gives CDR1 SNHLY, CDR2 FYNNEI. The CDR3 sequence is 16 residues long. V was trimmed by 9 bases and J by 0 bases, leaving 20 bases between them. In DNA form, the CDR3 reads TGTGCCAGTTGTGAGATCACAGGGATAATGAACACTGAAGCTTTCTTT. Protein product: CASCEITGIMNTEAFF.

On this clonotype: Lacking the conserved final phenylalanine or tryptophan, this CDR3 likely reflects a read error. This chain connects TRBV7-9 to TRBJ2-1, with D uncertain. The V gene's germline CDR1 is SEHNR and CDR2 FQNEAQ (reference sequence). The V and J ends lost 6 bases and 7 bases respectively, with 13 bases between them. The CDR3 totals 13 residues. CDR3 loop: CASRRRQQNEQFL. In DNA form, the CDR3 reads TGTGCCAGCAGACGTAGACAACAAAATGAGCAGTTCTTA.

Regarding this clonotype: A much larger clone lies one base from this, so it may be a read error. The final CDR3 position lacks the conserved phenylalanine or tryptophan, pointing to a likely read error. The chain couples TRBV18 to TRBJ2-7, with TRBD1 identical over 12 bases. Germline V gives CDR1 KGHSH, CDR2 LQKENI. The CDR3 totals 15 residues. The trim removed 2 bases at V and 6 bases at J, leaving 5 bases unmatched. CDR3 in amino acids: CASSPGTGGSAEQYS. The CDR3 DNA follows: TGTGCCAGCTCACCAGGGACAGGGGGCTCTGCCGAGCAGTACTCC.

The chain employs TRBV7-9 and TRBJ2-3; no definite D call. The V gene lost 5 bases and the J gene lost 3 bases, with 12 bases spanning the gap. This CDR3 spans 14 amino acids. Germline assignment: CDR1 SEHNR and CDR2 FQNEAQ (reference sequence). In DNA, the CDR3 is TGTGCCAGCAGCCCTCGGGTAGTAACAGATACGCAGTATTTT. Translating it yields CASSPRVVTDTQYF.

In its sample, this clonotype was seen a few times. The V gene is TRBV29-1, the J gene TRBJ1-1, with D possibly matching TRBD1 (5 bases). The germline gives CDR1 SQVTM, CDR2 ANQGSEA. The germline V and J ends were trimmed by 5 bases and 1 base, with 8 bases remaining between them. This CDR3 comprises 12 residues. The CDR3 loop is CSVRDWNTEAFF. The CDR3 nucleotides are TGCAGCGTTCGGGACTGGAACACTGAAGCTTTCTTT.

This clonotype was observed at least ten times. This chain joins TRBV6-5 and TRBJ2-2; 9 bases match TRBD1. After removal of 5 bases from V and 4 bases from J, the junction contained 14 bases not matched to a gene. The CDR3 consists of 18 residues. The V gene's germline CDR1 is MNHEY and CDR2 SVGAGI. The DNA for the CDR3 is TGTGCCAGCAGTACCCTAGGACAGGGGAAGGGTATCACCGGGGAGCTGTTTTTT. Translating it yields CASSTLGQGKGITGELFF.

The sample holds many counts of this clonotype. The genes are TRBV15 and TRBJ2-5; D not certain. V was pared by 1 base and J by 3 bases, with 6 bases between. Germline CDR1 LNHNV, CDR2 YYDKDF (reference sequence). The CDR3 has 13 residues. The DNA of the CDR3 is TGTGCCACCAGCAGAGGACGGGAAGAGACCCAGTACTTC. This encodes CATSRGREETQYF.

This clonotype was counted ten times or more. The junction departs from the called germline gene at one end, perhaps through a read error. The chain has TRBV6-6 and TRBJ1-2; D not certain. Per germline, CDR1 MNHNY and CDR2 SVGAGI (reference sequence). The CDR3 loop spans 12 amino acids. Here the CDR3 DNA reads TGTGCCAGCAGTTCGCCCGACTTGGGCCCCTTCTTC. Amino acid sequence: CASSSPDLGPFF.

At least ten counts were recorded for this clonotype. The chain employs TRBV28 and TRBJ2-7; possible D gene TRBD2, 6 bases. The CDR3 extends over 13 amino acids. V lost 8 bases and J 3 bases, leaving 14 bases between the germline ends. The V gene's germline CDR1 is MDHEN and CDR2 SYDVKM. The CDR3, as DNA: TGTGCCAGCCATGGGGGGTTAGGCTACGAGCAGTACTTC. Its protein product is CASHGGLGYEQYF.

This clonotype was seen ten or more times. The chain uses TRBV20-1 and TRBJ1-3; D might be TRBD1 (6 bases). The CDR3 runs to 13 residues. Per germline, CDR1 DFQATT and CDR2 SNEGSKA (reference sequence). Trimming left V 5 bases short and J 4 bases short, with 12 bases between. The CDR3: CSARQDVGNTIYF. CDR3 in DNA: TGCAGTGCTCGACAGGATGTCGGAAACACCATATATTTT.

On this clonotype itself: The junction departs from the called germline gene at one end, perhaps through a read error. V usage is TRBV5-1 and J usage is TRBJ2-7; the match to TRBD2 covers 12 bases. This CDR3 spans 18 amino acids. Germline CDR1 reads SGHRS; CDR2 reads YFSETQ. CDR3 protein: CASSATPSGGARAGELYF. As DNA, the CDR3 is TGCGCCAGCAGCGCGACCCCTAGCGGGGGGGCCAGGGCCGGGGAGCTGTACTTC.

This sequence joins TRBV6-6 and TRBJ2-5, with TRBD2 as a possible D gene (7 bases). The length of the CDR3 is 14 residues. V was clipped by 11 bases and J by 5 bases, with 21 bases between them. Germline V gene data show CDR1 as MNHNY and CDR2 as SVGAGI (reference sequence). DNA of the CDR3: TGTGCCTCCTGGAGCGGGGACACCGGGGAGACCCAGTACTTC. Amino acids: CASWSGDTGETQYF.

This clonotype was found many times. CDR3 in amino acids: CASSLVVEFGGAYNEQFF. The CDR3, as DNA: TGTGCCAGCAGCTTAGTGGTTGAGTTTGGGGGCGCTTACAATGAGCAGTTCTTC. V gene TRBV7-9 combines with J gene TRBJ2-1; tentative D call: TRBD1 (6 bases). CDR3 length: 18 amino acids. The V gene lost 1 base and the J gene lost 4 bases, with 20 bases spanning the gap. Germline loops: CDR1 SEHNR, CDR2 FQNEAQ (reference sequence).

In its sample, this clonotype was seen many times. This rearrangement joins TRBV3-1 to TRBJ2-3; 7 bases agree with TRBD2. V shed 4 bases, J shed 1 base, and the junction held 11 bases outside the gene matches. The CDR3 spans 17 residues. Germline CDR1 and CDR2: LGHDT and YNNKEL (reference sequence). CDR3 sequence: CASSRQAVGGGTDTQYF. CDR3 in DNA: TGTGCCAGCAGCCGCCAGGCAGTGGGGGGGGGCACAGATACGCAGTATTTT.

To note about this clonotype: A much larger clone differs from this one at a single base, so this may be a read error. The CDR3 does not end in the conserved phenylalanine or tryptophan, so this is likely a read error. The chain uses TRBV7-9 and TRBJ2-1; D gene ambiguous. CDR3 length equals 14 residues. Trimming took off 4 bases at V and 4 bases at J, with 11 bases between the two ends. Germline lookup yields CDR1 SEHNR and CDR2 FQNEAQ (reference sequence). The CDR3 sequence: CASSSASSYNEQFL. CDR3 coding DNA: TGTGCCAGCAGCTCCGCCAGCAGTTACAATGAGCAGTTCCTC.

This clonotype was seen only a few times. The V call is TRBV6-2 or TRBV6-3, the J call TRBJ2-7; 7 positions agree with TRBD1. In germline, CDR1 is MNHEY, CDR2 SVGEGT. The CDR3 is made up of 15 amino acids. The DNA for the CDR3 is TGTGCCAGCAGTTACGCAGACAGGGAGAGTTCCGAGCAGTGCGTC. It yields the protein CASSYADRESSEQCV.

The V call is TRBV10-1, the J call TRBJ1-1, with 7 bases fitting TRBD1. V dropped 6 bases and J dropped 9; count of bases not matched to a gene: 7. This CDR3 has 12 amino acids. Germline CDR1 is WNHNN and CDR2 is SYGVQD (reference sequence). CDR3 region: CASSEGQSKAFF. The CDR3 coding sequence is TGCGCCAGCAGCGAGGGACAGTCTAAAGCTTTCTTT.

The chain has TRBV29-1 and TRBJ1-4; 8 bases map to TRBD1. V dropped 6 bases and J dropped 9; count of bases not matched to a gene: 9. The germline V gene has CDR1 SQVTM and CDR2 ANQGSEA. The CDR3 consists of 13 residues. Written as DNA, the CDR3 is TGCAGCGTAGGTACAGGGGGAGGTAAAAAACTGTTTTTT. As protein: CSVGTGGGKKLFF. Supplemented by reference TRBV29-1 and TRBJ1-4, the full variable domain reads SAVISQKPSRDICQRGTSLTIQCQVDSQVTMMFWYRQQPGQSLTLIATANQGSEATYESGFVIDKFPISRPNLTFSTLTVSNMSPEDSSIYLCSVGTGGGKKLFFGSGTQLSVL.

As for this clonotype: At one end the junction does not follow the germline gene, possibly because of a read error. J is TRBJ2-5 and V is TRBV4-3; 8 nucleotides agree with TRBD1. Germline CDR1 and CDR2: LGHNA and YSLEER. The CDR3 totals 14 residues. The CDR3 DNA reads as TGCGCCAGCAGACAGGGGGGAGCCCAAGAGGCCCAGTACTTC. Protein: CASRQGGAQEAQYF.

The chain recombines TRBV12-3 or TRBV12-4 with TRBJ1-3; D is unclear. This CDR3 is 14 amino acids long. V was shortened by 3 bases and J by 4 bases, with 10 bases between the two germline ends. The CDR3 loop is CASSFQGKGNTIYF. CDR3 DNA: TGTGCCAGCAGTTTCCAAGGGAAAGGAAACACCATATATTTT.